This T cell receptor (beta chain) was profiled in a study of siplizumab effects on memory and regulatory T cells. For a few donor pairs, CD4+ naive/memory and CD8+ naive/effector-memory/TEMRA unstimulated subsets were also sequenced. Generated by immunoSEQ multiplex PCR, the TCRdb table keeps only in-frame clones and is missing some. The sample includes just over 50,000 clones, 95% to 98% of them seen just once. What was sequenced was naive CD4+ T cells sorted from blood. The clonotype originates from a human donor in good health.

The CDR3 DNA reads TGTGCCAGCAGCTTGGACTCAGGCCGCGGGCCCCTCCACTTT. It translates to CASSLDSGRGPLHF. The chain carries TRBV5-6 and TRBJ1-6; D is uncertain. Trimming took off 0 bases at V and 13 bases at J, with 14 bases between the two ends. Germline loops: CDR1 SGHDT, CDR2 YYEEEE. The CDR3 covers 14 residues.